The sequence of this T cell receptor beta chain was determined in a study of T cells in Graves' hyperthyroidism and ophthalmopathy (dated by TCRdb to between 2018 and 2020). With respect to the entire study: Peripheral blood samples were taken at the time of initial diagnosis, prior to any treatment. To identify TCR V-J signatures that set the groups apart, the researchers used a discovery cohort of 100 patients, made up of 43 with Graves' ophthalmopathy and around 58 with stable Graves' hyperthyroidism. In addition, the study compared T-cell repertoires in thyroid tissue and in blood from several Graves' hyperthyroidism patients. The paper reports TCR Vbeta CDR3 sequencing of 140 or so peripheral blood samples: under 45 ophthalmopathy, some 80 hyperthyroidism and around 17 progressor patients. Prospective prediction of ophthalmopathy was tested in an independent validation cohort consisting of 18 to 20 hyperthyroidism patients and around 17 patients who later progressed to ophthalmopathy. Once sampling was done, hyperthyroidism patients were given methimazole at a starting dose of 30 mg daily, whereas ophthalmopathy patients were given high-dose intravenous methylprednisolone. The roughly 100 discovery patients were randomly split 7:3 into training and test sets. Beyond this particular receptor, the publication reports: In cross-validation, a model built on a 13 V-J signature told ophthalmopathy apart from stable hyperthyroidism with just under 90% sensitivity and approximately 81% specificity, and in testing the same model reached 80%/75%. Most expanded thyroid clonotypes (frequency above 0.001) were also detected in blood, suggesting blood repertoires may reflect thyroid immune responses. No statistical method was used to fix the sample size in advance, and group allocation was not hidden from the investigators. In validation, the model predicted progression to ophthalmopathy a median of approximately 6.6 months before onset, with roughly 70% sensitivity and 72.22% specificity.

Turning to this clonotype: Its antigen is currently not known. The sample holds no much larger clone one base away, and base qualities are not on file.

The germline V gene specifies SGDLS as CDR1 and YYNGEE as CDR2. The V end loses 3 bases and the J end loses 2 bases, and a stretch of 24 bases separates them. The CDR3 spans 19 residues, from the cysteine through the phenylalanine. Only the CDR3 DNA is retained, 57 bases long and in frame from the first base. TCR beta CDR3 regions were amplified from RNA transcripts. The first round of RT-PCR for the TCR CDR3 was performed with the HTBI primer set and the Qiagen OneStep RT-PCR kit. The libraries were constructed in a second round of multiplex PCR and then size-selected and purified. Libraries were sequenced paired-end with 100 bp reads on an Illumina HiSeq2000. As for how the authors treated the data: SOAPnuke was used to process the raw data, removing reads that contained adapters or uncalled bases, had a mean Phred below 15, or lacked an exact match to the constant primer or identifier. High-quality paired reads were merged with COPE v1.2.5, and unique nucleotide sequences were defined as clonotypes. MiTCR v1.1 was used to align the clonotypes against IMGT TRBV, TRBD and TRBJ reference segments. Analysis was restricted to V-J combinations with a frequency above 0.0001, which covered 99% to 99.2% of repertoires. The TCS score was defined as the ratio of F50 (clonal expansion) to E x V (chaos), calculated using BLOSUM62-based TCRdist between CDR3 peptides within each V-J. Welch's t-statistics and random forest reduced just over 500 V-J features to roughly 13, which were used in a naive Bayes classifier (R e1071). TCRdb itself trimmed the public reads at Q25 with fastp, ran MiXCR and retained productive beta chains. Every CDR3 protein is listed once, alongside the most common genes and DNA of its rows. What appears here as the V and J calls and clone size reflects TCRdb's work, not the paper's. This sample comprises under 400,000 distinct CDR3 sequences, roughly 13% of them detected only once. 9.2% of the sample lies in the top ten.

A patient counted as having stable Graves' hyperthyroidism if no progression to ophthalmopathy occurred over 18 months of follow-up. The hyperthyroidism patients were between 18 and 65 years old and newly diagnosed, with a disease duration of less than 2 months. Exclusion was applied to patients with uncontrolled infections, other autoimmune diseases, pregnancy or lactation. Diagnoses were based on clinical symptoms, serum thyroxine and TRAb, thyroid ultrasound and orbital computed tomography. PBMCs were isolated from around 10 ml of fresh peripheral blood by Ficoll-Paque density gradient centrifugation. Total RNA was extracted using Trizol reagent, and RNA quality was assessed on an Agilent 2100 Bioanalyzer.

The rearranged segments are TRBV9 and TRBJ2-1; the D segment could be TRBD2, given 6 matching bases. The sequence came from a woman aged 18-29 years with Graves' hyperthyroidism. Sequences were obtained from blood. The DNA is TGTGCCAGCAGCGCAAGTAGGGCCGGTGTGGGGGAGGCCTACAATGAGCAGTTCTTC. It translates as CASSASRAGVGEAYNEQFF.